This T cell receptor beta chain is drawn from a study of blood T cells in healthy people across ages. Study at large: Capturing about one barcoded beta molecule per two T cells was achieved by template switching. Study-level results: It was found that TCR beta diversity correlated strongly with the percentage of naive T cells.

Comment on this clonotype: Antigen specificity is unknown.

At least 5.5 micrograms of total RNA were extracted per sample. Sample-barcoded 5' priming and a J-beta primer mix drove a second PCR of roughly 6 to 12 cycles. Tags on each cDNA molecule came from a template-switch adaptor with 12 random nucleotides. TCRdb re-derived calls from the 5' RACE reads in MiXCR, one entry per CDR3 protein. The repertoire holds around 400,000 distinct CDR3 sequences, 45% to 60% seen once, with roughly 51% in the top ten. This TCR was recovered from a man between 60 and 75 years old in good health. Sequenced input: blood.

The CDR3 spells CASRDAGGGEQFF. The CDR3 region has the DNA TGTGCCAGCAGGGACGCGGGAGGAGGTGAGCAGTTCTTC. The rearrangement links TRBV7-2 to TRBJ2-1; 8 nucleotides align to TRBD2. V dropped 6 bases and J dropped 9; count of bases not matched to a gene: 7. CDR3 length equals 13 residues. Looked up from germline, CDR1 is SGHTA and CDR2 is FQGNSA.